This TCR beta chain appears in the sequencing data of a study of patients and donors after allogeneic stem cell transplantation. V was pared by 0 bases and J by 1 base, with 7 bases between. The CDR3 contains 15 residues. TCRdb used MiXCR to reprocess the RT-PCR reads, holding one entry per CDR3 protein. This table holds about 74,000 distinct CDR3 sequences, around 27% found once. This receptor was taken from a human donor who was either an allogeneic HSCT recipient or a stem cell or donor lymphocyte infusion donor (not recorded which). It is not recorded whose cells these are; they may come from a transplant donor. The sequenced material came from blood, either unsorted or a sorted T cell fraction (not recorded which). The rearrangement uses TRBV12-3 or TRBV12-4 and TRBJ1-3; unclear D gene. The CDR3 sequence is CASSLAAFSGNTIYF. The CDR3 coding sequence is TGTGCCAGCAGTTTAGCCGCCTTTTCTGGAAACACCATATATTTT.